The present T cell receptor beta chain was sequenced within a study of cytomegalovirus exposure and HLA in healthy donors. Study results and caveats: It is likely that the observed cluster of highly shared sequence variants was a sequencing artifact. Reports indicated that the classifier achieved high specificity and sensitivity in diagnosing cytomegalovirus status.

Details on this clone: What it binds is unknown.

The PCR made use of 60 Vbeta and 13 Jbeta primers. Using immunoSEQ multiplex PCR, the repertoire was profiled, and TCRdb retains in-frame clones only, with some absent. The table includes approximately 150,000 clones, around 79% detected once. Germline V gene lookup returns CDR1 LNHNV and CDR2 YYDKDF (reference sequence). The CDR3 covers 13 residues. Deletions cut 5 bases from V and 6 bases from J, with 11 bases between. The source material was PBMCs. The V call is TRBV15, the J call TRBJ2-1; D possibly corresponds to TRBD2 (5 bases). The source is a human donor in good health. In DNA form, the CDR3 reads TGTGCCACCAGCGGTCAGCGGAGCAATGAGCAGTTCTTC. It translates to CATSGQRSNEQFF.